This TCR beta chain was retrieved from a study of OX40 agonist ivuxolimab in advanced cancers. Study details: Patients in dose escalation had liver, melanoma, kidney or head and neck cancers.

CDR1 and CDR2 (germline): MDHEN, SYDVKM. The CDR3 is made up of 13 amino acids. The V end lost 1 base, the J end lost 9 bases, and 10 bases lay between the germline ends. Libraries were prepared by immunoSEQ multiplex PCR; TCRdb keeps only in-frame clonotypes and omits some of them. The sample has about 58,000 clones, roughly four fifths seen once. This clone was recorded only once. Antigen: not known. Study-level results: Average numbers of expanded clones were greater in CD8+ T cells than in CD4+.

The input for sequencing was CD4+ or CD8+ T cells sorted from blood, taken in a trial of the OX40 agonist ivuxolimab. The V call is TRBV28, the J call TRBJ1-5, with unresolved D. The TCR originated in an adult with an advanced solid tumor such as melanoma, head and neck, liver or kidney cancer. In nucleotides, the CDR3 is TGTGCCAGCAGTTTATCGGACCAGCGGCCCCAGCATTTT. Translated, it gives CASSLSDQRPQHF.